This entry lists 24 T cell receptor beta chains sequenced from one sample in a study of shared clonotypes between healthy human individuals. Method: immunoSEQ multiplex PCR; TCRdb's copy keeps in-frame clones and lacks some. The table shows over a million clones, with roughly 75% occurring only once. Sequenced sample: memory CD4+ T cells sorted from blood. Described subset: CD45RA-negative fraction. Receptors were obtained from a young man in good health.

The chain combines TRBV30 with TRBJ2-1; no clear D gene. V dropped 1 base and J dropped 10 bases, with 11 bases sitting between them. The CDR3 has 12 amino acids. CDR1 is GTSNPN and CDR2 is SVGIG in the germline V gene (reference sequence). This CDR3 reads CAWSGTGLEQFF. CDR3 sequence (DNA): TGTGCCTGGAGTGGTACGGGTCTAGAGCAGTTCTTC.

The gene calls are TRBV19 and TRBJ2-2, with D perhaps TRBD1 or TRBD2 (5 bases each). Germline-derived CDR1 and CDR2 are LNHDA and SQIVND (reference sequence). CDR3 length: 18 residues. Trimming cost V 5 bases and J 0 bases, with 19 bases left between them. CDR3 coding DNA: TGTGCCAGTAGTCGCTCCTTGGTGGGGACGGCGAACACCGGGGAGCTGTTTTTT. Its protein is CASSRSLVGTANTGELFF.

This rearrangement joins TRBV11-2 to TRBJ2-7; D may match TRBD1 or TRBD2 (5 bases each). The V and J ends lost 5 bases and 5 bases respectively, with 13 bases between them. The CDR3 contains 13 residues. Germline values: CDR1 SGHAT, CDR2 FQNNGV. CDR3 amino acids: CASSPRDHNEQYF. The DNA for the CDR3 is TGTGCCAGCAGCCCCCGGGACCACAACGAGCAGTACTTC.

The genes are TRBV29-1 and TRBJ2-1, with a possible D match to TRBD1 (6 bases). The V end lost 2 bases, the J end lost 6 bases, and 11 bases lay between the germline ends. The CDR3 totals 13 residues. The germline CDR1 and CDR2 sequences are SQVTM and ANQGSEA. The CDR3 DNA sequence: TGCAGCGTTGAACGGGACACTGCCAATGAGCAGTTCTTC. The encoded protein is CSVERDTANEQFF.

V gene TRBV19 combines with J gene TRBJ1-5; no clear D. The V and J ends lost 7 bases and 0 bases respectively, with 13 bases between them. Germline CDR1 LNHDA, CDR2 SQIVND (reference sequence). CDR3 length: 15 residues. CDR3 in amino acids: CASTPQVFSNQPQHF. CDR3 sequence (DNA): TGTGCCAGTACCCCTCAGGTCTTTAGCAATCAGCCCCAGCATTTT.

Concerning this clone: The junction does not match germline at one end; this may be a read error. V is TRBV30 and J is TRBJ1-6; D remains ambiguous. The germline V gene encodes CDR1 GTSNPN and CDR2 SVGIG (reference sequence). This CDR3 is built from 12 residues. The CDR3 reads CAWGRNNLPLHF. The CDR3 DNA follows: TGTGCCTGGGGCCGAAATAATTTACCCCTCCACTTT.

The J gene is TRBJ1-4, the V gene TRBV25-1; a possible D gene is TRBD1 (6 bases). This CDR3 comprises 14 residues. V dropped 2 bases and J dropped 5 bases, with 9 bases sitting between them. Germline loops: CDR1 MGHDK, CDR2 SYGVNS. The CDR3: CASSEPGANEKLFF. DNA for the CDR3: TGTGCCAGCAGTGAACCAGGGGCAAATGAAAAACTGTTTTTT.

This chain links TRBV6-5 with TRBJ2-3; 8 nucleotides align to TRBD2. Trimming removed 9 bases from V and 2 bases from J; junction bases left unmatched: 7. CDR3 length: 14 amino acids. Germline assignment: CDR1 MNHEY and CDR2 SVGAGI. The CDR3 DNA follows: TGTGCCAGTCGTCTAGCGGGCATCACAGATACGCAGTATTTT. Residues: CASRLAGITDTQYF.

This clone was counted a single time. The CDR3 is CASSRDRYNEQFF. The CDR3 bases are TGTGCCAGCAGTAGGGACAGGTACAATGAGCAGTTCTTC. This chain uses TRBV2 with TRBJ2-1, with TRBD1 matching 8 bases. The CDR3 is 13 residues long. Germline lookup yields CDR1 SNHLY and CDR2 FYNNEI. With 5 bases clipped from V and 4 bases from J, the junction kept 1 base outside the gene matches. Full variable domain (outside the CDR3, taken from reference TRBV2 and TRBJ2-1): EPEVTQTPSHQVTQMGQEVILRCVPISNHLYFYWYRQILGQKVEFLVSFYNNEISEKSEIFDDQFSVERPDGSNFTLKIRSTKLEDSAMYFCASSRDRYNEQFFGPGTRLTVL.

V gene TRBV5-1 combines with J gene TRBJ2-3, with 10 nucleotides matching TRBD2. Trimming at V came to 5 bases and at J to 4 bases, leaving 10 bases not matched to a gene. Looked up from germline, CDR1 is SGHRS and CDR2 is YFSETQ. There are 16 residues in the CDR3. The CDR3 is CASSQRGGTFPDTQYF. CDR3 nucleotide sequence: TGCGCCAGCAGTCAGCGGGGGGGCACATTCCCAGATACGCAGTATTTT.

The chain links TRBV27 to TRBJ2-7; TRBD1 matches at 10 bases. CDR3 size: 14 residues. The germline V gene has CDR1 MNHEY and CDR2 SMNVEV (reference sequence). V lost 6 bases and J lost 3; bases outside the gene matches: 5. In nucleotides, the CDR3 is TGTGCCAGCAGCCTGACAGGGGGCCGCTACGAGCAGTACTTC. It codes for CASSLTGGRYEQYF.

The table lists this clone with a count of one. The V and J genes are TRBV11-3 and TRBJ2-1, with 9 nucleotides matching TRBD2. Per the germline V gene, CDR1 is SGHNT and CDR2 is YENEEA. The CDR3 is 16 residues long. The V and J ends lost 1 base and 7 bases, in that order; junction bases with no gene match: 8. CDR3 nucleotide sequence: TGTGCCAGCAGCTTAGGCTCCGGCGGGAGGGATAATGAGCAGTTCTTC. Protein: CASSLGSGGRDNEQFF.

CDR3 loop: CAISLTSGTSGSNEQFF. The CDR3 nucleotides read TGTGCCATCAGTCTTACATCCGGGACTAGCGGGAGTAATGAGCAGTTCTTC. V and J are TRBV10-3 and TRBJ2-1; 14 bases map to TRBD2. The CDR3 has 17 residues. The germline CDR1 and CDR2 sequences are ENHRY and SYGVKD. The V and J ends lost 5 bases and 7 bases, in that order; junction bases with no gene match: 10.

The rearrangement uses TRBV15 and TRBJ1-1; 7 bases match TRBD1. The CDR3 covers 14 residues. Germline CDR1 LNHNV, CDR2 YYDKDF (reference sequence). The V and J ends lost 5 bases and 2 bases, in that order; junction bases with no gene match: 5. CDR3 in amino acids: CATSVGGLNTEAFF. The CDR3, as DNA: TGTGCCACCAGCGTAGGGGGCCTTAACACTGAAGCTTTCTTT.

V gene TRBV21-1 combines with J gene TRBJ2-7; the DNA was not used to check the table's D call, TRBD2. TRBV21-1 constitutes a pseudogene. The CDR3 loop spans 16 amino acids. CDR3 sequence (DNA): TGTGCCAGCAGCAAAGCGCTTCCTAGCGGGGGTTGCGAGCAGTACTTC. Its protein is CASSKALPSGGCEQYF.

Concerning this clone itself: Other DNA sequences from this sample encode an identical CDR3 as well. V gene TRBV7-9 combines with J gene TRBJ2-3; unclear D gene. The V end was cut by 5 bases, the J end by 6 bases, with 9 bases between. The CDR3 is made up of 12 amino acids. Germline values: CDR1 SEHNR, CDR2 FQNEAQ (reference sequence). As DNA, the CDR3 is TGTGCCAGCAGCCCATCCACGGATACGCAGTATTTT. This gives the protein CASSPSTDTQYF.

For this clone: A much larger clone differs by one base, so this may be a read error. The chain recombines TRBV11-2 with TRBJ1-2; D gene ambiguous. Trimming left V 4 bases short and J 2 bases short, with 5 bases between. The CDR3 length is 12 residues. Germline CDR1 SGHAT, CDR2 FQNNGV. As DNA, the CDR3 is TGTGCCAGCAGCTCAGGCAACTATGGCTACACCTTC. This translates into CASSSGNYGYTF.

This chain connects TRBV30 to TRBJ2-7; D perhaps matches TRBD2 (6 bases). Trimming removed 0 bases from V and 6 bases from J, with 15 bases in between. This CDR3 spans 14 amino acids. The germline gives CDR1 GTSNPN, CDR2 SVGIG (reference sequence). The CDR3 sequence: CAWSVDRGGSEQYF. The CDR3, as DNA: TGTGCCTGGAGTGTAGATAGGGGAGGATCCGAGCAGTACTTC.

The rearrangement uses TRBV2 and TRBJ2-3, with D hard to call. The V gene's germline CDR1 is SNHLY and CDR2 FYNNEI. CDR3 length: 13 amino acids. V lost 6 bases, J lost 4 bases, and 11 bases lay in between. In nucleotides, the CDR3 is TGTGCCAGCAGCGCTGAACAAGCAGATACGCAGTATTTT. As protein: CASSAEQADTQYF.

This chain connects TRBV28 to TRBJ2-1, with D tentatively TRBD1 or TRBD2 (5 bases each). Per the germline V gene, CDR1 is MDHEN and CDR2 is SYDVKM. The CDR3 sequence is 15 residues long. V gave up 5 bases and J gave up 0 bases, with 11 bases separating them. The CDR3 region has the DNA TGTGCCAGCAGTGGGACCCGAAGCTCCTACAATGAGCAGTTCTTC. This encodes CASSGTRSSYNEQFF.

The chain uses TRBV5-1 and TRBJ2-2; TRBD2 is a possible D gene (6 bases). Germline values: CDR1 SGHRS, CDR2 YFSETQ. Trimming pared 6 bases from V and 6 bases from J, leaving 15 bases between. This CDR3 has 14 residues. This chain's CDR3 is CASIDARGSGELFF. The CDR3 DNA follows: TGCGCCAGCATAGACGCCCGGGGGTCCGGGGAGCTGTTTTTT.

CDR3 DNA: TGTGCCAGCAGTTTATTAACTAGGGGGCGCGGCAATCAGCCCCAGCATTTT. Its translation: CASSLLTRGRGNQPQHF. The rearrangement joins TRBV28 to TRBJ1-5, with TRBD1 matching 7 bases. The CDR3 contains 17 residues. The germline gives CDR1 MDHEN, CDR2 SYDVKM. With V trimmed by 1 base and J by 2 bases, 8 bases remained unmatched.

This chain uses TRBV6-1 with TRBJ1-2; 9 bases align to TRBD1. The junction had 7 bases not matched to a gene; V was cut back by 6 bases and J by 5 bases. The CDR3 contains 14 residues. Germline loops: CDR1 MNHNS, CDR2 SASEGT. CDR3 sequence (DNA): TGTGCCAGCAGGGAACAGGGGGCGTGGTATGGCTACACCTTC. It encodes CASREQGAWYGYTF.

This clone has a handful of counts. Other nucleotide sequences in the sample specify the same CDR3. The rearrangement uses TRBV29-1 and TRBJ1-2; D might be TRBD1 (5 bases). The CDR3 consists of 11 residues. Trimming cost V 1 base and J 8 bases, with 8 bases left between them. Germline assignment: CDR1 SQVTM and CDR2 ANQGSEA. CDR3 loop: CSVEGTGGYTF. CDR3 nucleotide sequence: TGCAGCGTTGAAGGAACAGGCGGCTACACCTTC. The full variable domain, its missing parts supplied by reference TRBV29-1 and TRBJ1-2, is SAVISQKPSRDICQRGTSLTIQCQVDSQVTMMFWYRQQPGQSLTLIATANQGSEATYESGFVIDKFPISRPNLTFSTLTVSNMSPEDSSIYLCSVEGTGGYTFGSGTRLTVV.